This TCR beta chain was identified during a study of technical replicates of blood from several donors. The V and J ends lost 5 bases and 2 bases respectively, with 24 bases between them. Germline V gene data show CDR1 as LGHNA and CDR2 as YNFKEQ. This CDR3 has 18 residues. Profiled with immunoSEQ multiplex PCR; TCRdb holds only in-frame clones, not every one. The sample shows tens of thousands of clones, around four fifths of them seen only once. The sequenced sample was PBMCs. The gene calls are TRBV4-2 and TRBJ1-2, with a possible D match to TRBD1 (6 bases). The sequence came from a human donor in good health. Some clones in this sample may be carry-over from other donors' samples. This chain's CDR3 is CASSTEIPGQAYNYGYTF. The DNA of the CDR3 is TGTGCCAGCAGCACCGAAATCCCGGGACAAGCATACAACTATGGCTACACCTTC.